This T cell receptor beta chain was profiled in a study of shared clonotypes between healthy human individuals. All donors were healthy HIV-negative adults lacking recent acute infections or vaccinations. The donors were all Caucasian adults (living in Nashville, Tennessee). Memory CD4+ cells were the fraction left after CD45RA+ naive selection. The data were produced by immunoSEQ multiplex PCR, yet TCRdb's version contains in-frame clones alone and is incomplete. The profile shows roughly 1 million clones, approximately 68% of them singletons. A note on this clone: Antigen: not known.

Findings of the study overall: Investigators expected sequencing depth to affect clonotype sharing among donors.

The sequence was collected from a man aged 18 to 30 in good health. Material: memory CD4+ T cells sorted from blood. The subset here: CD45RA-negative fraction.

As DNA, the CDR3 is TGCGCCAGCAGTGAGAGAGCGGGCTTTTACAATGAGCAGTTCTTC. Translating it yields CASSERAGFYNEQFF. V and J are TRBV10-1 and TRBJ2-1; a possible D gene is TRBD2 (6 bases). The CDR3 contains 15 residues. Trimming shortened V by 2 bases and J by 4 bases, and 12 bases separated the two germline ends. Germline values: CDR1 WNHNN, CDR2 SYGVQD (reference sequence).